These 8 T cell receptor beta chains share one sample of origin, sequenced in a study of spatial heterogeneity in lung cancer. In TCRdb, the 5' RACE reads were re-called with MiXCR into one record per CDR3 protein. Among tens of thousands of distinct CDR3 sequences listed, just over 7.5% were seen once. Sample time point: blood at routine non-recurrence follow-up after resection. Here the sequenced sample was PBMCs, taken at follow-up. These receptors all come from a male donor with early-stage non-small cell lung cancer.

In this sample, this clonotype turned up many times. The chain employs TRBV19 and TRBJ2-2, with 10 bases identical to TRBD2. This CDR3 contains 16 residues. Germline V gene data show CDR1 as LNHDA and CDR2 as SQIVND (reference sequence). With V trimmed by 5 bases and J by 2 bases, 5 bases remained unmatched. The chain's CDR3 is CASSVSGGPNTGELFF. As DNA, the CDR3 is TGTGCCAGTAGTGTTAGCGGGGGGCCTAACACCGGGGAGCTGTTTTTT.

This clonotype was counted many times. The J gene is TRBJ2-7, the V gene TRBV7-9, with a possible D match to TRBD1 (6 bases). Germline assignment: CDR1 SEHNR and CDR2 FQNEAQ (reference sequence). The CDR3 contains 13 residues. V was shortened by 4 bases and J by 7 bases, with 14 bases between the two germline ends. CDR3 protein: CASSSTGRAEQYF. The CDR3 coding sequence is TGTGCCAGCAGCTCAACAGGGAGAGCTGAGCAGTACTTC.

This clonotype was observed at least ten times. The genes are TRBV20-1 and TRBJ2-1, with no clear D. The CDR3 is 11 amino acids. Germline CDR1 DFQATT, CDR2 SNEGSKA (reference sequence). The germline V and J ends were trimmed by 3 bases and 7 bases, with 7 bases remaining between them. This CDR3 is CSARKVNEQFF. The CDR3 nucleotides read TGCAGTGCTAGGAAGGTAAATGAGCAGTTCTTC.

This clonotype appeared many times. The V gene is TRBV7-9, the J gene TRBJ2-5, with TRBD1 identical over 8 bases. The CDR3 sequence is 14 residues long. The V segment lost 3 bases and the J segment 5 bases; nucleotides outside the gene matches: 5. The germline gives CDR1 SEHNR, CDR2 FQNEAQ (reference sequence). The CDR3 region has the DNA TGTGCCAGCAGCTTTAGGACAGGGTCTGAGACCCAGTACTTC. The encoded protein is CASSFRTGSETQYF.

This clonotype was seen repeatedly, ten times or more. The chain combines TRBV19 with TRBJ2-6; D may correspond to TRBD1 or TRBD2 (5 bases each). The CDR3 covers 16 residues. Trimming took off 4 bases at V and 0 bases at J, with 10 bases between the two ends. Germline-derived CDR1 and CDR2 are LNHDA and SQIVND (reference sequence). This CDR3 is CASSTGPSSGANVLTF. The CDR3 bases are TGTGCCAGTAGTACGGGACCAAGCTCTGGGGCCAACGTCCTGACTTTC. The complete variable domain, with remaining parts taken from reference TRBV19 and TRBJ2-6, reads DGGITQSPKYLFRKEGQNVTLSCEQNLNHDAMYWYRQDPGQGLRLIYYSQIVNDFQKGDIAEGYSVSREKKESFPLTVTSAQKNPTAFYLCASSTGPSSGANVLTFGAGSRLTVL.

DNA for the CDR3: TGTGCCAGCAGCCTGGGACAGTTCCGCACAGATACGCAGTATTTT. This codes for CASSLGQFRTDTQYF. The rearrangement links TRBV7-9 to TRBJ2-3; 7 nucleotides line up with TRBD1. After removal of 5 bases from V and 1 base from J, the junction contained 6 bases not matched to a gene. Germline V lookup: CDR1 SEHNR, CDR2 FQNEAQ (reference sequence). The CDR3 covers 15 residues.

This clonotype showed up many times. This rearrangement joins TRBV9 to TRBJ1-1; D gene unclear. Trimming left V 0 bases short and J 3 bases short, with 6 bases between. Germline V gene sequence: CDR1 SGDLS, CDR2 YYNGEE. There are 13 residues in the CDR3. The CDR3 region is CASSVVSDTEAFF. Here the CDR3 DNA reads TGTGCCAGCAGCGTAGTCAGCGACACTGAAGCTTTCTTT.

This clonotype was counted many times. In DNA form, the CDR3 reads TGTGCCAGCAGCGTAGGGATGGGGGACTACGAGCAGTACTTC. It encodes CASSVGMGDYEQYF. The V call is TRBV9, the J call TRBJ2-7; D may correspond to TRBD1 or TRBD2 (5 bases each). The CDR3 loop spans 14 amino acids. V lost 0 bases to trimming and J lost 3 bases, with 10 bases between them. CDR1 and CDR2 (germline): SGDLS, YYNGEE.